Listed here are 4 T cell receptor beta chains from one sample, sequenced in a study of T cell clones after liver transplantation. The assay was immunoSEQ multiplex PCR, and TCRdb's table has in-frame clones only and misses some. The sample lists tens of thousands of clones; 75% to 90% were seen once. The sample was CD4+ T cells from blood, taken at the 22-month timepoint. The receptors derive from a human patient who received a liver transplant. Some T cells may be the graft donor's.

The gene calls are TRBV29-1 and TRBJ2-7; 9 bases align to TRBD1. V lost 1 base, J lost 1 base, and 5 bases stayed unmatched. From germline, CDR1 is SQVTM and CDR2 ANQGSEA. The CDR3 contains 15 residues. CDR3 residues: CSVEGAGTGSYEQYF. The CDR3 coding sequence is TGCAGCGTTGAAGGGGCCGGGACAGGGTCCTACGAGCAGTACTTC.

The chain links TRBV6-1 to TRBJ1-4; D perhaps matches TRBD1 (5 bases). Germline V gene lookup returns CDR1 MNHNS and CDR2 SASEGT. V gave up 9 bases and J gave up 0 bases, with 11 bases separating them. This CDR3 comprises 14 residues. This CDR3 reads CASGTAATNEKLFF. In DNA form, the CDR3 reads TGTGCCAGTGGGACCGCGGCAACTAATGAAAAACTGTTTTTT.

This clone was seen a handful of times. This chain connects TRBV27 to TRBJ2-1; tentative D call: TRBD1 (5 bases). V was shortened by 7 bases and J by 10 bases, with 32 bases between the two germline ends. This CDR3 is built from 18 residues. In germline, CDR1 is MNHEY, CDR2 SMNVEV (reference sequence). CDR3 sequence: CASTPESLRVPPRGEQFF. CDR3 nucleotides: TGTGCCAGCACCCCTGAGAGCCTCAGGGTTCCTCCCCGTGGGGAGCAGTTCTTC.

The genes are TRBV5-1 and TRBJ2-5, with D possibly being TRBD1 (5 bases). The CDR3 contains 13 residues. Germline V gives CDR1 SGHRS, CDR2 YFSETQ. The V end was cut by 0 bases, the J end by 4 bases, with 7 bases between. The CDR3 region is CASSLGGAETQYF. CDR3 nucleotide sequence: TGCGCCAGCAGCTTGGGGGGCGCAGAGACCCAGTACTTC.